This T cell receptor (beta chain) came from a study of blood T cell repertoires in COVID-19. Looking at the study overall: The origin of the acute and convalescent COVID-19 samples was the United States, Italy and Spain. The analysed material was cDNA or gDNA that came from T cells, B-cell-depleted T cells, or PBMCs.

The germline V gene encodes CDR1 SNHLY and CDR2 FYNNEI. Trimming took 3 bases from V and 2 from J, leaving 10 bases between them. This CDR3 is built from 14 residues. Study processing details: Reference gene primer amplification gave estimated nucleated cell counts. Profiling relied on immunoSEQ multiplex PCR, and the TCRdb table lists in-frame clones only, not all of them. D and trimming were read from the DNA, whereas the V and J calls and clone size are those reported in that table. This table has roughly 15,000 clones, 84% appearing once. Sequenced input: peripheral blood. This rearrangement joins TRBV2 to TRBJ1-2; D not certain. The TCR originated in a man aged 45-65 years with active COVID-19. The CDR3 coding sequence is TGTGCCAGCAGTGATAGTTGGTCAAACTATGGCTACACCTTC. Translating it yields CASSDSWSNYGYTF.